This T cell receptor beta chain comes out of a study of blood T cell repertoires in COVID-19. Looking at the study overall: Sources were T cells, B-cell-depleted T cells, or PBMCs; the material itself was cDNA or gDNA.

Across 24 US areas, participants ranged in age from roughly 18 to 95 years. Each recovered donor of Cohort 3 presented with two negative PCRs, clearance, or symptom resolution. Some clones are missing from TCRdb's copy, which holds only in-frame ones; the method was immunoSEQ multiplex PCR. The table lists over 250,000 clones, roughly 89% of them singletons. V lost 4 bases to trimming and J lost 0 bases; unmatched junction nucleotides: 11. CDR1 is GTSNPN and CDR2 is SVGIG in the germline V gene (reference sequence). The CDR3 is made up of 17 amino acids. The chain uses TRBV30 and TRBJ1-3, with 8 bases fitting TRBD1. The sequenced sample was PBMCs or T cells enriched from blood (not recorded which). The TCR was taken from a woman aged 55-70 years who had recovered from COVID-19. CDR3 nucleotide sequence: TGTGCCTGGACCCGAGACAGGGGACCTTACTCTGGAAACACCATATATTTT. Translation gives CAWTRDRGPYSGNTIYF.